The 21 T cell receptor beta chains given below trace back to one sample, sequenced in a study of cytomegalovirus exposure and HLA in healthy donors. 13 Jbeta primers and 60 Vbeta primers were used for the PCR. Profiled with immunoSEQ multiplex PCR; TCRdb holds only in-frame clones, not every one. The sample contains roughly 110,000 clones, more than 70% of which appear only once. The sequenced sample was PBMCs. The receptors were sampled from a man younger than 35 in good health and CMV-seronegative.

The rearrangement joins TRBV5-8 to TRBJ2-5, with D perhaps TRBD2 (5 bases). CDR3 length equals 13 residues. Germline assignment: CDR1 SGHTS and CDR2 YDEGEE. The V end was cut by 5 bases, the J end by 5 bases, with 13 bases between. The CDR3 DNA sequence: TGTGCCAGCAGACGTGGCGGCGGGGAGACCCAGTACTTC. Residues: CASRRGGGETQYF.

This clone occurred many times. This chain connects TRBV7-9 to TRBJ2-5, with 7 positions matching TRBD2. In germline, CDR1 is SEHNR, CDR2 FQNEAQ (reference sequence). The CDR3 has 14 residues. Unmatched junction bases numbered 4, after V lost 5 bases and J lost 1 base. In nucleotides, the CDR3 is TGTGCCAGCAGCACCGGGACTACCCAAGAGACCCAGTACTTC. Its translation is CASSTGTTQETQYF.

The chain carries TRBV5-1 and TRBJ1-3; 9 nucleotides line up with TRBD1. CDR1 is SGHRS and CDR2 is YFSETQ in the germline V gene. V shed 5 bases and J 2 bases; nucleotides not matched to a gene: 8. The CDR3 consists of 16 residues. CDR3 protein: CASRPPGTGPGNTIYF. In DNA, the CDR3 is TGCGCCAGCAGGCCTCCCGGGACAGGGCCTGGAAACACCATATATTTT.

V usage is TRBV14 and J usage is TRBJ2-1; the match to TRBD2 covers 9 bases. Per the germline V gene, CDR1 is SGHDN and CDR2 is FVKESK. V was clipped by 4 bases and J by 4 bases; unmatched bases: 5. The CDR3 is 15 amino acids. CDR3 sequence (DNA): TGTGCCAGCAGCCGGCGGCGGGGGGGATACAATGAGCAGTTCTTC. As protein: CASSRRRGGYNEQFF.

The chain has TRBV7-6 and TRBJ2-1; 14 bases agree with TRBD2. Germline loops: CDR1 SGHVS, CDR2 FNYEAQ. The CDR3 has 18 residues. Losses at the gene ends were 1 base for V and 4 bases for J; bases not matched to a gene: 6. CDR3 sequence: CASSLGLAGGGTYNEQFF. CDR3 nucleotides: TGTGCCAGCAGCTTAGGACTAGCGGGGGGGGGTACTTACAATGAGCAGTTCTTC.

The chain is built from TRBV19 and TRBJ1-1, with TRBD1 matching 7 bases. This CDR3 is built from 15 residues. V dropped 1 base and J dropped 1; count of bases not matched to a gene: 3. CDR1 LNHDA and CDR2 SQIVND come from the germline V gene (reference sequence). CDR3 protein: CASSIGRQGNTEAFF. CDR3 nucleotides: TGTGCCAGTAGTATAGGGCGACAGGGGAACACTGAAGCTTTCTTT.

This chain links TRBV7-2 with TRBJ2-1; 8 nucleotides agree with TRBD2. The CDR3 consists of 14 residues. V was pared by 3 bases and J by 9 bases, with 7 bases of the junction left unmatched. Germline V gives CDR1 SGHTA, CDR2 FQGNSA. The CDR3 DNA follows: TGTGCCAGCAGCTTGTCTTACGGGGGGGCTGAGCAGTTCTTC. It encodes CASSLSYGGAEQFF.

The chain uses TRBV6-1 and TRBJ2-7, with 7 positions matching TRBD2. This CDR3 is built from 15 residues. V shed 7 bases, J shed 3 bases, and the junction held 12 bases outside the gene matches. Per germline, CDR1 MNHNS and CDR2 SASEGT. Written as DNA, the CDR3 is TGTGCCAGCAACCCCCTAACGGCTAGCGGCTACGAGCAGTACTTC. Protein product: CASNPLTASGYEQYF.

The chain couples TRBV10-3 to TRBJ2-1; 11 bases are shared with TRBD2. Germline CDR1 reads ENHRY; CDR2 reads SYGVKD. The CDR3 loop spans 14 amino acids. The V and J ends lost 6 bases and 3 bases, in that order; junction bases with no gene match: 1. The chain's CDR3 is CAIRLAGDYNEQFF. CDR3 sequence (DNA): TGTGCCATCAGACTAGCGGGGGACTACAATGAGCAGTTCTTC.

This clone was picked up one time. The V gene is TRBV7-9, the J gene TRBJ2-2, with 9 bases identical to TRBD1. The CDR3 sequence is 16 residues long. J gave up 4 bases and V 8 bases, and 11 bases lay outside the gene matches. The germline gives CDR1 SEHNR, CDR2 FQNEAQ (reference sequence). The DNA for the CDR3 is TGTGCCAGCTCCCCTCGGGGGGACAGGGTCACCGGGGAGCTGTTTTTT. Translated, it gives CASSPRGDRVTGELFF.

The chain combines TRBV6-5 with TRBJ2-7; D is uncertain. This CDR3 has 14 residues. Per germline, CDR1 MNHEY and CDR2 SVGAGI. Trimming left V 5 bases short and J 1 base short, with 12 bases between. The CDR3 reads CASSRITTSYEQYF. In DNA, the CDR3 is TGTGCCAGCAGTCGGATTACTACTTCCTACGAGCAGTACTTC.

The V gene is TRBV6-5, the J gene TRBJ1-2, with TRBD1 matching 7 bases. With 7 bases clipped from V and 0 bases from J, the junction kept 8 bases outside the gene matches. Germline V gives CDR1 MNHEY, CDR2 SVGAGI. There are 15 residues in the CDR3. The CDR3 sequence is CASTRQGTSNYGYTF. Written as DNA, the CDR3 is TGTGCCAGCACCCGACAGGGAACCTCTAACTATGGCTACACCTTC.

The chain combines TRBV14 with TRBJ2-7; unclear D gene. Trimming shortened V by 0 bases and J by 0 bases, and 3 bases separated the two germline ends. CDR1 is SGHDN and CDR2 is FVKESK in the germline V gene. CDR3 length equals 13 residues. The CDR3 DNA reads as TGTGCCAGCAGCCAAGATCTCTCCTACGAGCAGTACTTC. Protein sequence: CASSQDLSYEQYF.

The chain links TRBV5-1 to TRBJ2-1; unclear D gene. CDR1 and CDR2 from the germline V gene are SGHRS and YFSETQ. The V end was cut by 0 bases, the J end by 0 bases, with 16 bases between. This CDR3 contains 18 residues. The CDR3 protein is CASSLVILTPSSYNEQFF. The CDR3 DNA sequence: TGCGCCAGCAGCTTGGTGATTCTCACCCCGAGCTCCTACAATGAGCAGTTCTTC.

The CDR3 DNA reads as TGTGCCAGCAGTTTAGGCGGGGGGGGCCAAGAGACCCAGTACTTC. It translates to CASSLGGGGQETQYF. The V call is TRBV28, the J call TRBJ2-5; TRBD2 agrees at 9 bases. CDR3 size: 15 residues. Losses at the gene ends were 2 bases for V and 1 base for J; bases not matched to a gene: 2. Germline V CDR1 and CDR2: MDHEN, SYDVKM.

The chain carries TRBV7-3 and TRBJ1-6; a weak D match, TRBD1 (6 bases). Trimming shortened V by 5 bases and J by 8 bases, and 13 bases separated the two germline ends. This CDR3 spans 14 amino acids. Germline CDR1 is SGHTA and CDR2 is FQGTGA. The CDR3 DNA is TGTGCCAGCAGCCTACAGGGTGAGGATTCACCCCTCCACTTT. Amino acid sequence: CASSLQGEDSPLHF.

The chain has TRBV5-8 and TRBJ1-2, with TRBD1 matching 9 bases. The length of the CDR3 is 16 residues. The junction had 11 bases not matched to a gene; V was cut back by 5 bases and J by 3 bases. The germline V gene encodes CDR1 SGHTS and CDR2 YDEGEE. CDR3 nucleotide sequence: TGTGCCAGCAGTTTAACAGGGGGCTTTGGTCACTATGGCTACACCTTC. Translating it yields CASSLTGGFGHYGYTF.

The chain couples TRBV7-9 to TRBJ2-2, with TRBD1 identical over 11 bases. The junction had 8 bases not matched to a gene; V was cut back by 5 bases and J by 6 bases. In germline, CDR1 is SEHNR, CDR2 FQNEAQ (reference sequence). This CDR3 is 16 amino acids long. Here the CDR3 DNA reads TGTGCCAGCAGCATCGGACAGGGGGCAAAGGCCGGGGAGCTGTTTTTT. This encodes CASSIGQGAKAGELFF. Complete variable domain (other parts from reference TRBV7-9 and TRBJ2-2): DTGVSQNPRHKITKRGQNVTFRCDPISEHNRLYWYRQTLGQGPEFLTYFQNEAQLEKSRLLSDRFSAERPKGSFSTLEIQRTEQGDSAMYLCASSIGQGAKAGELFFGEGSRLTVL.

This clone has only one observation. This chain joins TRBV21-1 and TRBJ2-5; the D segment call TRBD2 is taken from the table without a DNA check. TRBV21-1 is listed as a pseudogene. This CDR3 has 15 residues. The CDR3 loop is CATGPPPLDPETQYF. CDR3 DNA: TGTGCCACCGGACCCCCCCCACTAGATCCGGAGACCCAGTACTTC.

The gene calls are TRBV6-5 and TRBJ2-7; TRBD2 is a possible D gene (6 bases). The CDR3 consists of 14 residues. CDR1 and CDR2 from the germline V gene are MNHEY and SVGAGI. V lost 2 bases to trimming and J lost 4 bases, with 12 bases between them. CDR3 sequence (DNA): TGTGCCAGCAGTTACGATGGGGGGAGATACGAGCAGTACTTC. The encoded protein is CASSYDGGRYEQYF.

Turning to this clone: A read error may produce the germline difference seen at one junction end. V usage is TRBV7-3 and J usage is TRBJ1-1; D call uncertain. The CDR3 extends over 13 amino acids. Germline CDR1 reads SGHTA; CDR2 reads FQGTGA. CDR3 bases: TGTGCCAGCGGCTCCCTTTTGTACACTAAAGCTTTCTTT. Translating gives CASGSLLYTKAFF.